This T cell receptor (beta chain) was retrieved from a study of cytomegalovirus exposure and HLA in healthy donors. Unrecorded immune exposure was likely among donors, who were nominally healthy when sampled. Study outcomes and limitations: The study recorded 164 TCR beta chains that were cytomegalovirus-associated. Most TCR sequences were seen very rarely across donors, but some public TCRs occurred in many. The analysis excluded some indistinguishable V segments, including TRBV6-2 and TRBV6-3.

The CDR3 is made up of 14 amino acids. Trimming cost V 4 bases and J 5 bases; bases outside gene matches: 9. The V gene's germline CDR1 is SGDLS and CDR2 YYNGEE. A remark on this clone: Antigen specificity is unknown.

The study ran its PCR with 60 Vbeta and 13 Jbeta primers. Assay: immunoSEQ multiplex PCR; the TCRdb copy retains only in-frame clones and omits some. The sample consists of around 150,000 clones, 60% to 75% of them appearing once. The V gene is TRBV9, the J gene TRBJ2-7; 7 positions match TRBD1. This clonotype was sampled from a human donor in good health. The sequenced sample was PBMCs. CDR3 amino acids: CASSPWDSVNEQYF. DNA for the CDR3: TGTGCCAGCAGCCCCTGGGACAGCGTCAACGAGCAGTACTTC.